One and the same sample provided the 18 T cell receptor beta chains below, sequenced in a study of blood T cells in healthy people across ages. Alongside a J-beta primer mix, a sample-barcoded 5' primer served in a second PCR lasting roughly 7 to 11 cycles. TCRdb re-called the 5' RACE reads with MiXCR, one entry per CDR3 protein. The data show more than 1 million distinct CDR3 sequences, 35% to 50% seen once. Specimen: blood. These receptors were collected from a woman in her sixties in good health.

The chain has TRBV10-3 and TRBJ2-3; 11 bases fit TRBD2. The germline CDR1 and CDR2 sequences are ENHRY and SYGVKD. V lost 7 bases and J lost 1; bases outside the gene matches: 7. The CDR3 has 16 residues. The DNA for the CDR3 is TGTGCCATCACCACACTAGCGGGAGCTGGCACAGATACGCAGTATTTT. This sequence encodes CAITTLAGAGTDTQYF.

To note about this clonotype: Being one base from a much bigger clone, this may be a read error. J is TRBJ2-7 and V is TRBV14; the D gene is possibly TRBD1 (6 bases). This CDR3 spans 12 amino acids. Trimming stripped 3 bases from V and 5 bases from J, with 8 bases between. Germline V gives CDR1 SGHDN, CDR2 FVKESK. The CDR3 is CASSHRGDEQYF. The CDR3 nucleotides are TGTGCCAGCAGCCACAGGGGCGACGAGCAGTACTTC.

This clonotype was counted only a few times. CDR3 bases: TGCGCCAGCAGTCCTGCCCACACGGACCAAGAGACCCAGTACTTC. It is translated as CASSPAHTDQETQYF. The chain links TRBV4-1 to TRBJ2-5; no reliable D call. V was clipped by 6 bases and J by 0 bases, with 14 bases between them. Germline CDR1 is MGHRA and CDR2 is YSYEKL. The CDR3 consists of 15 residues.

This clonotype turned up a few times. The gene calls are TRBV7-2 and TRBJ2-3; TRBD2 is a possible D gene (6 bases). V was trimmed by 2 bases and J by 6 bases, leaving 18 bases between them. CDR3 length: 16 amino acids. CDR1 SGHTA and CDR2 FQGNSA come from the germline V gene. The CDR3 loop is CASSLIGSSVSDTQYF. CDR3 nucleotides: TGTGCCAGCAGCTTAATCGGTTCTAGCGTATCGGATACGCAGTATTTT.

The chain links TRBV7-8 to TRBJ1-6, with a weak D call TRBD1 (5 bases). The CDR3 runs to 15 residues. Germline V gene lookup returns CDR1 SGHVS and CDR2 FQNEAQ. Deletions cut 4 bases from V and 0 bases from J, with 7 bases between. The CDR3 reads CASSWGGSYNSPLHF. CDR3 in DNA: TGTGCCAGCAGCTGGGGGGGCTCCTATAATTCACCCCTCCACTTT. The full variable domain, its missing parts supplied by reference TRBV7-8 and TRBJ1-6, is GAGVSQSPRYKVAKRGQDVALRCDPISGHVSLFWYQQALGQGPEFLTYFQNEAQLDKSGLPSDRFFAERPEGSVSTLKIQRTQQEDSAVYLCASSWGGSYNSPLHFGNGTRLTVT.

The CDR3 DNA sequence: TGTGCCATCAGTGAGTTCAAAACAGGTTTAGCTAACTATGGCTACACCTTC. Residues: CAISEFKTGLANYGYTF. J is TRBJ1-2 and V is TRBV10-3, with a possible D match to TRBD1 (5 bases). The CDR3 loop spans 17 amino acids. V lost 1 base and J 0 bases, leaving 15 bases between the germline ends. CDR1 and CDR2 (germline): ENHRY, SYGVKD.

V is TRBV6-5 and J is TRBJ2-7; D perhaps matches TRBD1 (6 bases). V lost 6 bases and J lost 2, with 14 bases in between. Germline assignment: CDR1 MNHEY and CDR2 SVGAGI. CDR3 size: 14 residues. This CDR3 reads CASSHDRIPYEQYF. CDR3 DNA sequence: TGTGCCAGCAGCCACGACAGGATACCCTACGAGCAGTACTTC.

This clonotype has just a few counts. The CDR3 nucleotides are TGTGCCAGCAGTCCCCCTCGCGGGAGATACAATGAGCAGTTCTTC. It specifies CASSPPRGRYNEQFF. V usage is TRBV6-5 and J usage is TRBJ2-1; TRBD2 matches at 7 bases. Germline lookup yields CDR1 MNHEY and CDR2 SVGAGI. V dropped 5 bases and J dropped 4; count of bases not matched to a gene: 8. There are 15 residues in the CDR3.

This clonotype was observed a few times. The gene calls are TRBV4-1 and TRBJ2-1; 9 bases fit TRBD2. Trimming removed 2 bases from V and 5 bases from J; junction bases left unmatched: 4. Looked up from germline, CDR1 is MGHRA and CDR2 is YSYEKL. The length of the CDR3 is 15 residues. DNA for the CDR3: TGCGCCAGCAGCCAACGGACTAGCGCTAACAATGAGCAGTTCTTC. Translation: CASSQRTSANNEQFF.

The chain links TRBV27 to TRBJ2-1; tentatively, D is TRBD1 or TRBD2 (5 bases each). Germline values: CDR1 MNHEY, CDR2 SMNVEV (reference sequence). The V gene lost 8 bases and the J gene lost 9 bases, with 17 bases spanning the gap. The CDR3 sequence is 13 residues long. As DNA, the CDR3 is TGTGCCAGCGGTTCAGGGTTTGAGGGTGAGCAGTTCTTC. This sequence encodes CASGSGFEGEQFF.

CDR3 amino acids: CSARDLANTDTQYF. CDR3 nucleotides: TGCAGTGCTAGAGATTTGGCTAACACAGATACGCAGTATTTT. J is TRBJ2-3 and V is TRBV20-1; D remains ambiguous. Trimming removed 0 bases at V and 2 bases at J, with 9 bases between. Germline V gene sequence: CDR1 DFQATT, CDR2 SNEGSKA (reference sequence). The CDR3 is 14 amino acids.

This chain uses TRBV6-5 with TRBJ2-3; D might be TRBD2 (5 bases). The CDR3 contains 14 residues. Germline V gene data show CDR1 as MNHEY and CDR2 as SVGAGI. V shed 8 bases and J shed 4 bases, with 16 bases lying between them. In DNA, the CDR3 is TGTGCCAGCCGGTCTCCTAGCAGGTCAGATACGCAGTATTTT. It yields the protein CASRSPSRSDTQYF.

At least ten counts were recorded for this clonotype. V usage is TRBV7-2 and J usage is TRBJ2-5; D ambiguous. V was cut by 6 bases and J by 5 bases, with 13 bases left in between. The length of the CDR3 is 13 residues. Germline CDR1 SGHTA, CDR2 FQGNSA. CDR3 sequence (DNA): TGTGCCAGCAGTCCCTCAGCTTTGGAGACCCAGTACTTC. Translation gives CASSPSALETQYF. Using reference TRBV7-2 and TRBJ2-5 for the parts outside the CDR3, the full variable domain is GAGVSQSPSNKVTEKGKDVELRCDPISGHTALYWYRQSLGQGLEFLIYFQGNSAPDKSGLPSDRFSAERTGGSVSTLTIQRTQQEDSAVYLCASSPSALETQYFGPGTRLLVL.

In nucleotides, the CDR3 is TGTGCCAGCAGCCCATTACTAGCGGGAGGGCAGGGGCAGTACTTC. Its protein product is CASSPLLAGGQGQYF. The V call is TRBV7-2, the J call TRBJ2-4; TRBD2 agrees at 13 bases. The CDR3 covers 15 residues. Germline CDR1 SGHTA, CDR2 FQGNSA. Losses at the gene ends were 5 bases for V and 13 bases for J; bases not matched to a gene: 11. The full variable domain, in which reference TRBV7-2 and TRBJ2-4 provide the parts outside the CDR3, is GAGVSQSPSNKVTEKGKDVELRCDPISGHTALYWYRQSLGQGLEFLIYFQGNSAPDKSGLPSDRFSAERTGGSVSTLTIQRTQQEDSAVYLCASSPLLAGGQGQYFGAGTRLSVL.

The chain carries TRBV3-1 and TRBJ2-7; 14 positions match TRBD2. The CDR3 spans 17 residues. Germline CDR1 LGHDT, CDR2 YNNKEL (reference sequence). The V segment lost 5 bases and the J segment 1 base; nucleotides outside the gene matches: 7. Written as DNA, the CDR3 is TGTGCCAGCAGCTATGGGACTAGCGGGAGAAGTTCCTACGAGCAGTACTTC. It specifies CASSYGTSGRSSYEQYF.

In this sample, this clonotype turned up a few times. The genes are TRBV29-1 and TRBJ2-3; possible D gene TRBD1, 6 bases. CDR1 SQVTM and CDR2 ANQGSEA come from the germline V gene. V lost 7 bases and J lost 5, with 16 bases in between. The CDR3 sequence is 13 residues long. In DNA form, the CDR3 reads TGCAGCGACTCGGGACACCGGCTAGATACGCAGTATTTT. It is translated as CSDSGHRLDTQYF.

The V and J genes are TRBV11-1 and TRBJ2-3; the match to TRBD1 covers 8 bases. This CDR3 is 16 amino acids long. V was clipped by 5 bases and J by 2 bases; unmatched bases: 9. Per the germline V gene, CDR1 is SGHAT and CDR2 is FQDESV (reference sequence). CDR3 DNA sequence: TGTGCCAGCAGCGCTAGACGGGACAGGACCACAGATACGCAGTATTTT. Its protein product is CASSARRDRTTDTQYF.

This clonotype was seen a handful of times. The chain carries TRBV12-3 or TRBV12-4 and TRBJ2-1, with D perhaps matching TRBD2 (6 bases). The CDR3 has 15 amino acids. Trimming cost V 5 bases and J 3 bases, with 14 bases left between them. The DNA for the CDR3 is TGTGCCAGCAGTGTCATCCTGGGGGGCTACAATGAGCAGTTCTTC. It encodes CASSVILGGYNEQFF.